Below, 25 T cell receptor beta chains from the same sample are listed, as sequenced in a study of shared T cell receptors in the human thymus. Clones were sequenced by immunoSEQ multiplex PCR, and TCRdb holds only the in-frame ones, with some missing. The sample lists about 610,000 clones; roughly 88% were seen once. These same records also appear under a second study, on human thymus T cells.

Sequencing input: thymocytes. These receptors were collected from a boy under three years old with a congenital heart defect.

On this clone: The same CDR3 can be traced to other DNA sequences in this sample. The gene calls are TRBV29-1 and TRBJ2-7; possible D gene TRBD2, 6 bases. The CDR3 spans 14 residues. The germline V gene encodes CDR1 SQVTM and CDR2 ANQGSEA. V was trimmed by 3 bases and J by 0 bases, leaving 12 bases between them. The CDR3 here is CSVEGRDPSYEQYF. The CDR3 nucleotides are TGCAGCGTTGAGGGGCGGGATCCCTCCTACGAGCAGTACTTC.

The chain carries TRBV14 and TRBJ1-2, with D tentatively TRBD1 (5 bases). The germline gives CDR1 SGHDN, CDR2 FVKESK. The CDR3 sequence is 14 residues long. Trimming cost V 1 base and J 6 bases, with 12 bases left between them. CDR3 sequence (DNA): TGTGCCAGCAGCCAAGTAAAGGGGTGGCATGGCTACACCTTC. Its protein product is CASSQVKGWHGYTF.

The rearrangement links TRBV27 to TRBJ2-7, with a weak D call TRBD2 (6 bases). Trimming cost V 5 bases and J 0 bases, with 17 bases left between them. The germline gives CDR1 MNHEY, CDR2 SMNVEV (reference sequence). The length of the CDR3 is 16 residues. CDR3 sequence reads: CASSPRGKPVSYEQYF. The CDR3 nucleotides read TGTGCCAGCAGTCCCCGGGGGAAACCGGTCTCCTACGAGCAGTACTTC.

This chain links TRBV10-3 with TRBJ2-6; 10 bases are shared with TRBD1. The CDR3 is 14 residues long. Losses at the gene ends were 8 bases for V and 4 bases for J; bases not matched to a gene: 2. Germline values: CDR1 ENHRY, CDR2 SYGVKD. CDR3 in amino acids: CAIWGQGGANVLTF. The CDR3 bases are TGTGCCATCTGGGGACAGGGGGGGGCCAACGTCCTGACTTTC.

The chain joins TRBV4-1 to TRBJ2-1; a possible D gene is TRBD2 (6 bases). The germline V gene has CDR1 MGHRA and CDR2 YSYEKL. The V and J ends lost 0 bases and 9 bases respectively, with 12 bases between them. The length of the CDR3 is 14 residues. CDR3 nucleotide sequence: TGCGCCAGCAGCCAAGATCTTGGGGGGTTTGAGCAGTTCTTC. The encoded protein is CASSQDLGGFEQFF.

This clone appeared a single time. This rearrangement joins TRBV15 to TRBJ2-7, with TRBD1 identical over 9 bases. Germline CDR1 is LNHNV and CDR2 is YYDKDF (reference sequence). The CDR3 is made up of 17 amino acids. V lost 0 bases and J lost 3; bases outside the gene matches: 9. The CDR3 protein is CATSRDWRGTGSYEQYF. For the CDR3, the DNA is TGTGCCACCAGCAGAGATTGGAGAGGGACAGGGAGCTACGAGCAGTACTTC.

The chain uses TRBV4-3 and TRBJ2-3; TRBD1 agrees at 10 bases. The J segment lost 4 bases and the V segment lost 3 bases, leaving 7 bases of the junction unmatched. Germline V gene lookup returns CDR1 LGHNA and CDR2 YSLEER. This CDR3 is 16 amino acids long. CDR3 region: CASSHPGQGSADTQYF. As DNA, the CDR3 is TGCGCCAGCAGCCACCCGGGACAGGGGTCCGCAGATACGCAGTATTTT.

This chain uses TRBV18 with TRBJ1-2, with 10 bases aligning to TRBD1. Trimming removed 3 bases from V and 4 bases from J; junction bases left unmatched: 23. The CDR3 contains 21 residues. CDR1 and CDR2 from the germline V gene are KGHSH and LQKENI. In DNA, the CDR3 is TGTGCCAGCTCACCGAGATATCGTATCGGGACAGGGGAGTCGGTAGGCTATGGCTACACCTTC. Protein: CASSPRYRIGTGESVGYGYTF.

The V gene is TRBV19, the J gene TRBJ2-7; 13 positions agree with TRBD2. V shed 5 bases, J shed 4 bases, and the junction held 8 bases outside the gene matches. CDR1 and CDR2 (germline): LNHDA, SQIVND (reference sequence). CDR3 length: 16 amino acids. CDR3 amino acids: CASSPRTSGSRYEQYF. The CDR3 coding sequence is TGTGCCAGTAGTCCCAGGACTAGCGGGAGCCGGTACGAGCAGTACTTC.

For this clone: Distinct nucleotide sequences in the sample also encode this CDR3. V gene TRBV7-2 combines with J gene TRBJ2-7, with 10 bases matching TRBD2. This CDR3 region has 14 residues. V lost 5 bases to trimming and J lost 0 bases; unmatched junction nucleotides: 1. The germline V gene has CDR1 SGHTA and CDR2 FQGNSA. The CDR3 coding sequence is TGTGCCAGCAGCCGGACTAGCGGCTCCTACGAGCAGTACTTC. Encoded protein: CASSRTSGSYEQYF.

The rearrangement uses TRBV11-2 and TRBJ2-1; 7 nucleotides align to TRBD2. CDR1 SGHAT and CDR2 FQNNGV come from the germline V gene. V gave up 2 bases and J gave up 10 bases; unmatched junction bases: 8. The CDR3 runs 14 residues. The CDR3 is CASSLIKREREQFF. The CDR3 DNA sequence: TGTGCCAGCAGCTTAATTAAGCGGGAACGCGAGCAGTTCTTC.

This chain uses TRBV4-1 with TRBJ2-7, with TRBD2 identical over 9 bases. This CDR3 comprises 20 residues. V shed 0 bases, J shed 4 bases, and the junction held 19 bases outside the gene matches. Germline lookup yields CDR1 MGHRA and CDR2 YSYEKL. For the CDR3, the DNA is TGCGCCAGCAGCCAAGATCGGGGGTGGGCTAGCGGGAATCGGGAGTACGAGCAGTACTTC. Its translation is CASSQDRGWASGNREYEQYF.

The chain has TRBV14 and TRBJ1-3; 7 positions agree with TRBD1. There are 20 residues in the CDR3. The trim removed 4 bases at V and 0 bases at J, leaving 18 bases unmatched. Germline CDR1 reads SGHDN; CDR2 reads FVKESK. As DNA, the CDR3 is TGTGCCAGCAGCCGGGGTAACCACAAAGGGGGCCCCGTCTCTGGAAACACCATATATTTT. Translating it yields CASSRGNHKGGPVSGNTIYF.

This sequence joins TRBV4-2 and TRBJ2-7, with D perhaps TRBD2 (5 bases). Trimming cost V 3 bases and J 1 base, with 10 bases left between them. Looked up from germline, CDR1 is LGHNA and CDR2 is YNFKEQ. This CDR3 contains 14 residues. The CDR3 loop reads CASSHGRGSYEQYF. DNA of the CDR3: TGTGCCAGCAGCCATGGTAGAGGGTCCTACGAGCAGTACTTC.

CDR3 amino acids: CASSLGGGISSYEQYF. Written as DNA, the CDR3 is TGTGCCAGCAGCTTAGGGGGGGGCATCAGCTCCTACGAGCAGTACTTC. The V and J genes are TRBV11-2 and TRBJ2-7; weak D call: TRBD2 (7 bases). Germline V lookup: CDR1 SGHAT, CDR2 FQNNGV. With 1 base removed from V and 0 bases from J, the gap between germline ends came to 13 bases. The length of the CDR3 is 16 residues.

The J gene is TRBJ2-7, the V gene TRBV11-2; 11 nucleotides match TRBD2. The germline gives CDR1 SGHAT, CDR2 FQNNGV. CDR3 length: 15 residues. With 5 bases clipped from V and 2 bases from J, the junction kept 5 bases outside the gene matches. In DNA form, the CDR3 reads TGTGCCAGCAGCCCCGCGACTAGCGGGGCCTACGAGCAGTACTTC. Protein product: CASSPATSGAYEQYF.

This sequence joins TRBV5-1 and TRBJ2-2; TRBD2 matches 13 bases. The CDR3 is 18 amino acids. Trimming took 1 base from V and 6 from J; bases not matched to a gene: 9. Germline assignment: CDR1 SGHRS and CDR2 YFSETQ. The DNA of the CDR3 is TGCGCCAGCAGCTTGCCCGGACTAGCGGGAGCGTGGGCCGGGGAGCTGTTTTTT. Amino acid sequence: CASSLPGLAGAWAGELFF.

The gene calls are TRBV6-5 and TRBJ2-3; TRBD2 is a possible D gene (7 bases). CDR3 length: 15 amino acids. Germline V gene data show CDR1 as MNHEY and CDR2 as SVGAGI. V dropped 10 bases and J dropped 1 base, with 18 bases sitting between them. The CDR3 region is CATTRGASGTDTQYF. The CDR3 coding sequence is TGTGCCACCACCCGGGGGGCTAGCGGCACAGATACGCAGTATTTT.

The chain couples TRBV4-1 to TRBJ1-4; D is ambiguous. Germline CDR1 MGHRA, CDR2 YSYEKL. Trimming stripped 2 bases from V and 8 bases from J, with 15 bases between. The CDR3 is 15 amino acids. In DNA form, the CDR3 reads TGCGCCAGCAGCCAACTCACCAGAACCAGGGAAAAACTGTTTTTT. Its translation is CASSQLTRTREKLFF.

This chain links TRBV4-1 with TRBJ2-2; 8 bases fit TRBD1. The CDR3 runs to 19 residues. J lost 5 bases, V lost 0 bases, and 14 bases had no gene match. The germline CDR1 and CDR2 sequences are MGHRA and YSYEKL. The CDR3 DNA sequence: TGCGCCAGCAGCCAAGATCAGGGGGCGCGGGATCGTACGACCGGGGAGCTGTTTTTT. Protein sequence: CASSQDQGARDRTTGELFF.

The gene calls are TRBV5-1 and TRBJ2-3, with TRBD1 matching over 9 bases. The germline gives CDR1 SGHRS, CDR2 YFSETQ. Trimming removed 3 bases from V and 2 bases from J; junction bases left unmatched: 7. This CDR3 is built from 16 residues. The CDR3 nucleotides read TGCGCCAGCAGCTCACCCGGGACAGGGACCACAGATACGCAGTATTTT. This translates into CASSSPGTGTTDTQYF.

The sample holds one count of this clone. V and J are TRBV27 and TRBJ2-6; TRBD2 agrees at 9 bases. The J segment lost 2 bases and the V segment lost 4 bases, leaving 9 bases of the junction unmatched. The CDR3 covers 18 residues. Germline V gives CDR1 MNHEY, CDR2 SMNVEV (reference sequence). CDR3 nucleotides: TGTGCCAGCAGTTGGAGCGGGAGGCCGCTGCCTGGGGCCAACGTCCTGACTTTC. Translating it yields CASSWSGRPLPGANVLTF.

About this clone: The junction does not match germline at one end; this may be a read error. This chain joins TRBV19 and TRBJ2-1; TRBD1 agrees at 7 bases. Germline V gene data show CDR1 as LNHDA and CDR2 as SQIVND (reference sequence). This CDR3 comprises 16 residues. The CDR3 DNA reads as TGTGCCAGTAGTGTAGAACAGGGGAAGGGAGACAATGAGCAGTTCTTC. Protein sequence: CASSVEQGKGDNEQFF.

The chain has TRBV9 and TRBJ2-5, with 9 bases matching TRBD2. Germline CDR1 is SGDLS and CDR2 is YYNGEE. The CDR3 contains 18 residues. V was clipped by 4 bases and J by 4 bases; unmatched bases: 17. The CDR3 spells CASSPLGGSGLARETQYF. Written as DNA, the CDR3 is TGTGCCAGCAGCCCCCTCGGTGGGTCGGGACTAGCAAGAGAGACCCAGTACTTC.

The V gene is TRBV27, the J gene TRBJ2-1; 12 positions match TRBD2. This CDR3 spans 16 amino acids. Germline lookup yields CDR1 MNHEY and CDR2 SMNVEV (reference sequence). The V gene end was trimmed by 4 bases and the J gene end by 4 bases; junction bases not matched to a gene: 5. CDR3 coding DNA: TGTGCCAGCAGTTCTCTAGCGGGGGGGGAGTACAATGAGCAGTTCTTC. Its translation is CASSSLAGGEYNEQFF.